The table lists the clone carrying this TCR beta chain with a few counts. The data originate from a study of blood T cell repertoires in COVID-19. On the study more broadly: Sites across the United States, Italy and Spain contributed samples from acute and convalescent COVID-19. In each case, the material was cDNA or gDNA derived from T cells, B-cell-depleted T cells, or PBMCs.

CDR1 is SGHNT and CDR2 is YENEEA in the germline V gene. The CDR3 is 16 residues long. V lost 4 bases to trimming and J lost 5 bases; unmatched junction nucleotides: 5. Original handling: Counts of nucleated cells, estimated from reference gene primer amplification, were obtained. The method was immunoSEQ multiplex PCR; TCRdb's version includes in-frame clones alone and lacks a portion of them. That table gives V, J and clone size, and the DNA gave D and trimming. Of 250,000 or so clones listed, roughly 83% are singletons. This clonotype was sampled from a man at least 80 years old with acute or convalescent COVID-19. The material sequenced was peripheral blood. The rearrangement uses TRBV11-3 and TRBJ2-3; TRBD2 agrees at 14 bases. Here the CDR3 reads CASSSRLAGGGDTQYF. CDR3 nucleotide sequence: TGTGCCAGCAGCTCCCGACTAGCGGGGGGGGGAGATACGCAGTATTTT. The full variable domain, with the rest looked up from reference TRBV11-3 and TRBJ2-3, is EAGVVQSPRYKIIEKKQPVAFWCNPISGHNTLYWYLQNLGQGPELLIRYENEEAVDDSQLPKDRFSAERLKGVDSTLKIQPAELGDSAVYLCASSSRLAGGGDTQYFGPGTRLTVL.